A selection of T cell receptor beta chains follows, all from one sample in a study of T cells in Graves' hyperthyroidism and ophthalmopathy. Each CDR3 protein is one row after TCRdb ran MiXCR on the multiplex PCR reads. The profile covers roughly 300,000 distinct CDR3 sequences, with less than 30% appearing a single time and approximately 30% taken by the ten largest. The sample taken for sequencing was blood. These TCRs come from a man in his forties or fifties with Graves' hyperthyroidism that later progressed to Graves' ophthalmopathy. CDR3s include the opening cysteine and the closing phenylalanine or tryptophan. D genes are given only for firm matches. Expanded clones get a size class; other rows say once, few or many, or leave the size out.

size,V,J,D,DNA,CDR3
many,TRBV12-3/TRBV12-4,TRBJ1-5,TRBD1,TGTGCCAGCAGATTGACAGGGTCAGGGGAACAGCCCCAGCATTTT,CASRLTGSGEQPQHF
-,TRBV12-3/TRBV12-4,TRBJ2-5,-,TGTGCCAGTTCCCCGGGCAGGGGTAATCTTGAGTACTTC,CASSPGRGNLEYF
many,TRBV4-1,TRBJ1-5,-,TGCGCCAGCAGCAAAAGTGCGATAGGGATTACCAATCAGCCCCAGCATTTT,CASSKSAIGITNQPQHF
many,TRBV7-3,TRBJ2-2,TRBD2,TGTGCCAGCAGCCCCGGACTAGCGGGAGTATCCGGGGAGCTGTTTTTT,CASSPGLAGVSGELFF
many,TRBV9,TRBJ2-7,-,TGTGCCAGCAGCGTCGGGGGACACCAATACGAGCAGTACTTC,CASSVGGHQYEQYF
many,TRBV19,TRBJ1-5,-,TGTGCCAGTAGTATGAATCTTCTAGGCGATCAGCCCCAGCATTTT,CASSMNLLGDQPQHF
many,TRBV20-1,TRBJ1-2,TRBD1,TGCAGTGCGAGACCCCCCATAGACAGGGCTCATGGCTACACCTTC,CSARPPIDRAHGYTF
-,TRBV20-1,TRBJ1-5,-,TGCAGTGCTAGAGACGCGTACCCTGCTAGCAGCAATCAGCCCCAGCATTTT,CSARDAYPASSNQPQHF
many,TRBV5-1,TRBJ1-1,TRBD1,TGCGCCAGCAGCATCGGGACAGGGTTGACTGAAGCTTTCTTT,CASSIGTGLTEAFF
-,TRBV4-1,TRBJ2-7,-,TGCGCCAGCAGCCAAGATCCGCGTCCAGGAAGGGAGCAGTACTTC,CASSQDPRPGREQYF
many,TRBV28,TRBJ2-2,TRBD2,TGTGCCAGCAGCCCGGGACTAGCGGGAGGGTCGAACACCGGGGAGCTGTTTTTT,CASSPGLAGGSNTGELFF
many,TRBV5-1,TRBJ2-5,-,TGCGCCAGCAGCTTTGATGGCACACAAGAGACCCAGTACTTC,CASSFDGTQETQYF
few,TRBV6-2/TRBV6-3,TRBJ2-2,TRBD2,TGTGCCAGCAGTTACCCCCCGACTAGCGGGAGGGCCTTCACCGGGGAGCTGTTTTTT,CASSYPPTSGRAFTGELFF
many,TRBV5-1,TRBJ2-5,TRBD2,TGCGCCAGCAGCCTTAAGACGGGAGGACAAGAGACCCAGTACTTC,CASSLKTGGQETQYF
few,TRBV4-1,TRBJ1-2,-,TGCGCCAGCAGCCAATACCAGGGGTTGGGCTATGGCTACACCTTC,CASSQYQGLGYGYTF
many,TRBV27,TRBJ1-6,-,TGTGCCAGCAGTTATTCCAGGGCGAATTCACCCCTCCACTTT,CASSYSRANSPLHF
-,TRBV12-3/TRBV12-4,TRBJ1-5,TRBD1,TGTGCCAGCAGGGTACAGGGGGGCCATCAGCCCCAGCATTTT,CASRVQGGHQPQHF
many,TRBV6-1,TRBJ1-5,-,TGTGCCAGCATCGCAAAGGCCGGTCAGCCCCAGCATTTT,CASIAKAGQPQHF
many,TRBV28,TRBJ2-4,-,TGTGCCAGCAGTTTGCAGGGGTCAGCAGCCAAAAACATTCAGTACTTC,CASSLQGSAAKNIQYF
many,TRBV15,TRBJ2-7,-,TGTGCCACTCAAAAGGGACTTCATTCCTACGAGCAGTACTTC,CATQKGLHSYEQYF
-,TRBV11-2,TRBJ2-5,-,TGTGCCAGCAGCTTAAGGCAGGGGACCCACCAAGAGACCCAGTACTTC,CASSLRQGTHQETQYF
many,TRBV30,TRBJ2-7,-,TGTGCCTGGAGGGCCGCCCACAGGGGGGGAGGCTACGAGCAGTACTTC,CAWRAAHRGGGYEQYF
many,TRBV28,TRBJ2-7,-,TGTGCCAGCCGAACAGGGTTTGCCTACGAGCAGTACTTC,CASRTGFAYEQYF
many,TRBV15,TRBJ1-1,-,TGTGCCACCAGCAGCTCTGACAGGTATTTCACTGAAGCTTTCTTT,CATSSSDRYFTEAFF
once,TRBV6-2/TRBV6-3,TRBJ2-7,TRBD2,TGTGCCAGCAGCCCCTCTCGGACTAGCGGGTCTGCCTACGAGCAGTACTTC,CASSPSRTSGSAYEQYF
many,TRBV9,TRBJ1-2,-,TGTGCCAGCAGCATCCGGGACAATGCCTATGGCTACACCTTC,CASSIRDNAYGYTF
many,TRBV20-1,TRBJ1-2,-,TGCAGTGCTAGAGATAACCCTCTCGGGGGGCGCGGGGGCTACACCTTC,CSARDNPLGGRGGYTF
few,TRBV12-3/TRBV12-4,TRBJ2-7,TRBD1,TGTGCCAGCAGTCCCTACAGGGGGCAAACCTACGAGCAGTACTTC,CASSPYRGQTYEQYF
many,TRBV20-1,TRBJ1-5,TRBD1,TGCAGTGCTAGTATCCCCTATCAACAGGGGCATCAGCCCCAGCATTTT,CSASIPYQQGHQPQHF
many,TRBV25-1,TRBJ1-1,TRBD1,TGTGCCAGCAGTGAAAGTGGGACAGTGAACACTGAAGCTTTCTTT,CASSESGTVNTEAFF
many,TRBV2,TRBJ2-4,TRBD1,TGTGCCAGCATATTGGAGGGACAGGGAAACATTCAGTACTTC,CASILEGQGNIQYF
-,TRBV7-2,TRBJ2-5,TRBD2,TGTGCCAGCAGCTCCACTAGCGCCGTCATCGAGACCCAGTACTTC,CASSSTSAVIETQYF
many,TRBV6-1,TRBJ2-7,TRBD2,TGTGCCAGCAGGGTACCTGGGACTAGCGGCGAGCAGTACTTC,CASRVPGTSGEQYF
-,TRBV7-2,TRBJ2-7,TRBD2,TGTGCCAGCAGCTCGGGACTAGCGGGGGGTTGGGAGCAGTACTTC,CASSSGLAGGWEQYF
many,TRBV30,TRBJ1-5,TRBD1,TGTGCCTGGAGTACGGACAGGGGCTCCCAGCCCCAGCATTTT,CAWSTDRGSQPQHF
many,TRBV7-8,TRBJ2-7,-,TGTGCCAGCAGCTCAAGGTCGACCTACGAGCAGTACTTC,CASSSRSTYEQYF
many,TRBV10-2,TRBJ1-2,-,TGCGCCAGCAGTAACGGACCTAGGACCTTTGGCTACACCTTC,CASSNGPRTFGYTF
many,TRBV6-7,TRBJ1-5,TRBD1,TGTGCCAGCAGACAGGACAGGGATGGTCAGCCCCAGCATTTT,CASRQDRDGQPQHF
many,TRBV6-1,TRBJ2-7,TRBD1,TGTGCCAGCACCTCGACAGGGGGCGGTTTCTACGAGCAGTACTTC,CASTSTGGGFYEQYF
many,TRBV15,TRBJ1-2,-,TGTGCCACCAGCAGAGATCGAGGAACAGGGAAGCTCTATGGCTACACCTTC,CATSRDRGTGKLYGYTF
many,TRBV28,TRBJ1-1,-,TGTGCCAGCCACCAACAGGGTTTGGGGATCACTGAAGCTTTCTTT,CASHQQGLGITEAFF
many,TRBV27,TRBJ2-5,-,TGTGCCAGCAATTCCCTTGGGGCAGAACAAGAGACCCAGTACTTC,CASNSLGAEQETQYF
many,TRBV19,TRBJ1-4,-,TGTGCCACCCGGGGAGGAGTGGGAGATGCAACTAATGAAAAACTGTTTTTT,CATRGGVGDATNEKLFF
-,TRBV12-3/TRBV12-4,TRBJ2-2,-,TGTGCCAGCAGATCTCAGGGGCACACCGGGGAGCTGTTTTTT,CASRSQGHTGELFF
many,TRBV28,TRBJ1-1,TRBD1,TGTGCCAGCAGTTTATACCGGACAGGGGGGATCACTGAAGCTTTCTTT,CASSLYRTGGITEAFF
many,TRBV20-1,TRBJ2-7,-,TGCAGTGCTAGAGATTTCAGGATGAGCTCCTACGAGCAGTACTTC,CSARDFRMSSYEQYF
many,TRBV6-1,TRBJ2-4,-,TGTGCCAGCAGAACCGGGACTCGGAACATTCAGTACTTC,CASRTGTRNIQYF
many,TRBV24-1,TRBJ2-7,TRBD1,TGTGCCACCAGTGATTCGACAGGGATCGAGCAGTACTTC,CATSDSTGIEQYF
-,TRBV7-2,TRBJ2-7,-,TGTGCCAGCAGTACAGGACGGCCTTCCTACGAGCAGTACTTC,CASSTGRPSYEQYF
many,TRBV10-3,TRBJ2-6,-,TGTGCCATCACAGGGGAGGCACCCGGGGCCAACGTCCTGACTTTC,CAITGEAPGANVLTF
many,TRBV7-9,TRBJ1-1,-,TGTGCCAGCACATTAAGCCGCCGGGTAGGTACTGAAGCTTTCTTT,CASTLSRRVGTEAFF
many,TRBV12-3/TRBV12-4,TRBJ1-2,TRBD1,TGTGCCAGCACCCTCCAACAGGGGGACTATGGCTACACCTTC,CASTLQQGDYGYTF
many,TRBV5-5,TRBJ1-1,-,TGTGCCAGCAGCCCGCAAGACGCTGAAGCTTTCTTT,CASSPQDAEAFF
many,TRBV6-5,TRBJ2-7,-,TGTGCCAGCAGTTACACGGCCACTAGCTCCTACGAGCAGTACTTC,CASSYTATSSYEQYF
many,TRBV30,TRBJ1-2,-,TGTGCCTGGAGTGTACTCGGGTTTGGGTATGGGATTGGCTACACCTTC,CAWSVLGFGYGIGYTF
many,TRBV20-1,TRBJ1-3,-,TGCAGTGCTAGCGATGTTACCTCTGGAAACACCATATATTTT,CSASDVTSGNTIYF